The source of this TCR beta chain is a study of blood T cell repertoires in COVID-19. In the study overall: The study drew acute and convalescent COVID-19 samples from the United States, Italy and Spain. T cells, B-cell-depleted T cells, or PBMCs provided the cDNA or gDNA that served as material.

Germline CDR1 reads GTSNPN; CDR2 reads SVGIG (reference sequence). CDR3 length: 16 residues. The V and J ends lost 5 bases and 7 bases respectively, with 21 bases between them. Living in 24 US areas, the participants were between roughly 18 and 90 years of age. Participants' own reports of clinical history determined their cohort assignment. The assay was immunoSEQ multiplex PCR, and TCRdb's table has in-frame clones only and misses some. The sample shows approximately 180,000 clones, roughly nine tenths of them seen only once. Specimen: PBMCs or T cells enriched from blood (not recorded which). This rearrangement joins TRBV30 to TRBJ1-6; perhaps TRBD1 as D (6 bases). The sequence was obtained from a middle-aged woman with acute COVID-19. CDR3 residues: CAWVGDTGTGNSPLHF. The CDR3 DNA is TGTGCCTGGGTCGGGGACACCGGAACGGGGAATTCACCCCTCCACTTT.